Sequencing of this T cell receptor (beta chain) was carried out in a study of shared clonotypes between healthy human individuals. The assay was immunoSEQ multiplex PCR, and TCRdb's table has in-frame clones only and misses some. The sample holds some 89,000 clones, about 68% seen once. CDR3 length: 13 amino acids. In germline, CDR1 is MNHEY, CDR2 SVGAGI. Trimming took off 6 bases at V and 3 bases at J, with 12 bases between the two ends. This TCR came from a man aged 25 to 45 in good health. The sample comprised memory CD8+ T cells sorted from blood. The subset here: CD45RO+ cells pooled with CCR7-negative TemRA cells. The chain employs TRBV6-5 and TRBJ2-7; the D gene is possibly TRBD2 (5 bases). The CDR3 coding sequence is TGTGCCAGCAGCCCGTCCGGGAACTACGAGCAGTACTTC. Protein product: CASSPSGNYEQYF.